Presented here are 27 T cell receptor beta chains from one specimen sequenced in a study of T cells after yellow fever vaccination (dated by TCRdb to the late 2010s). The library was produced with 5' RACE. Instrument on record: Illumina HiSeq 2500. The public reads were quality trimmed at Q25 with fastp and then assembled into clones with MiXCR by TCRdb, keeping productive beta chains. All rows with the same CDR3 protein become a single entry with the most common DNA and genes. The sample table contains some 130,000 distinct CDR3 sequences; only one count was recorded for 6.6% of them. Jointly, the top ten make up more than 0.6% of the sample. The sample's treatment or condition label is to be understood as: live attenuated yellow fever vaccine strain. The material was CD4+ T cells sorted from PBMCs, obtained 10 days after the yellow fever booster vaccination. These receptor sequences come from a man aged 30 to 45 who received the YFV17D yellow fever vaccine.

In its sample, this clonotype was seen many times. V gene TRBV18 combines with J gene TRBJ2-1; 13 nucleotides match TRBD2. Losses at the gene ends were 6 bases for V and 6 bases for J; bases not matched to a gene: 5. The CDR3 length is 15 residues. Looked up from germline, CDR1 is KGHSH and CDR2 is LQKENI. The CDR3 loop is CASSLGTSGTNEQFF. CDR3 sequence (DNA): TGTGCCAGCTCGCTAGGGACTAGCGGGACCAATGAGCAGTTCTTC.

This clonotype showed up many times. The DNA of the CDR3 is TGTGCCAGCAGCCCTATAGCGGGAGTTAACACCGGGGAGCTGTTTTTT. It encodes CASSPIAGVNTGELFF. The V call is TRBV7-2, the J call TRBJ2-2, with TRBD2 matching 9 bases. CDR3 size: 16 residues. In germline, CDR1 is SGHTA, CDR2 FQGNSA. Trimming cost V 5 bases and J 2 bases; bases outside gene matches: 6. The whole variable domain, remainder taken from reference TRBV7-2 and TRBJ2-2, is GAGVSQSPSNKVTEKGKDVELRCDPISGHTALYWYRQSLGQGLEFLIYFQGNSAPDKSGLPSDRFSAERTGGSVSTLTIQRTQQEDSAVYLCASSPIAGVNTGELFFGEGSRLTVL.

This clonotype came up many times. The chain links TRBV28 to TRBJ2-7, with TRBD2 matching 8 bases. The V segment lost 5 bases and the J segment 5 bases; nucleotides outside the gene matches: 11. The CDR3 sequence is 15 residues long. In germline, CDR1 is MDHEN, CDR2 SYDVKM. In nucleotides, the CDR3 is TGTGCCAGCAGTCCGGGAGGGCAGGGGACGGACGAGCAGTACTTC. Translation: CASSPGGQGTDEQYF.

This clonotype was seen repeatedly, ten times or more. The chain joins TRBV14 to TRBJ1-1; D gene uncertain. The length of the CDR3 is 13 residues. V was shortened by 1 base and J by 9 bases, with 12 bases between the two germline ends. Germline V gives CDR1 SGHDN, CDR2 FVKESK. The CDR3, as DNA: TGTGCCAGCAGCCAAGTATCGTTGGGCCAAGCTTTCTTT. It yields the protein CASSQVSLGQAFF.

This clonotype was detected ten times or more. The chain joins TRBV5-1 to TRBJ2-1, with 14 bases lining up with TRBD2. The germline V gene has CDR1 SGHRS and CDR2 YFSETQ. V lost 3 bases and J lost 8; bases outside the gene matches: 4. The CDR3 has 15 residues. Here the CDR3 DNA reads TGCGCCAGCAGCTCGACTAGCGGGAGGGTTTATGAGCAGTTCTTC. This translates into CASSSTSGRVYEQFF. Using reference TRBV5-1 and TRBJ2-1 for the parts outside the CDR3, the full variable domain is KAGVTQTPRYLIKTRGQQVTLSCSPISGHRSVSWYQQTPGQGLQFLFEYFSETQRNKGNFPGRFSGRQFSNSRSEMNVSTLELGDSALYLCASSSTSGRVYEQFFGPGTRLTVL.

This clonotype came up many times. The chain links TRBV7-2 to TRBJ2-1, with a tentative D call TRBD1 (5 bases). Germline V CDR1 and CDR2: SGHTA, FQGNSA. V shed 5 bases and J shed 10 bases, with 24 bases lying between them. The CDR3 spans 16 residues. In DNA, the CDR3 is TGTGCCAGCAGCCCCGTAAGGGGCGGCTCTGGGTCCGAGCAGTTCTTC. Translating it yields CASSPVRGGSGSEQFF.

This clonotype was picked up many times. This chain uses TRBV7-9 with TRBJ1-1, with D possibly being TRBD1 (6 bases). V was trimmed by 5 bases and J by 5 bases, leaving 21 bases between them. Germline CDR1 is SEHNR and CDR2 is FQNEAQ (reference sequence). The CDR3 has 16 residues. CDR3 DNA sequence: TGTGCCAGCAGCCCCACTGACCAGGGGCGGATGACTGAAGCTTTCTTT. This gives the protein CASSPTDQGRMTEAFF.

This clonotype was observed at least ten times. V usage is TRBV3-1 and J usage is TRBJ2-7; tentative D call: TRBD2 (5 bases). With 3 bases removed from V and 0 bases from J, the gap between germline ends came to 12 bases. The CDR3 runs to 15 residues. CDR1 and CDR2 (germline): LGHDT, YNNKEL (reference sequence). The CDR3 sequence is CASSHRRANSYEQYF. CDR3 nucleotide sequence: TGTGCCAGCAGCCATCGGCGGGCTAACTCCTACGAGCAGTACTTC.

A few counts support this clonotype. V and J are TRBV5-4 and TRBJ2-2, with TRBD1 matching over 9 bases. Germline values: CDR1 SGHNT, CDR2 YYREEE (reference sequence). V shed 1 base, J shed 4 bases, and the junction held 14 bases outside the gene matches. This CDR3 has 19 amino acids. CDR3 amino acids: CASSLRGQGRILGTGELFF. The CDR3 nucleotides are TGTGCCAGCAGCTTGCGGGGACAGGGAAGGATACTAGGCACCGGGGAGCTGTTTTTT.

V gene TRBV29-1 combines with J gene TRBJ2-3; tentatively, D is TRBD2 (6 bases). V dropped 6 bases and J dropped 3 bases, with 16 bases sitting between them. The CDR3 covers 14 residues. Germline CDR1 reads SQVTM; CDR2 reads ANQGSEA. The DNA of the CDR3 is TGCAGCGTCGACGGAGGGCCACGGACAGATACGCAGTATTTT. Translation: CSVDGGPRTDTQYF.

This clonotype was seen many times. The chain joins TRBV10-3 to TRBJ2-5, with TRBD1 as a possible D gene (6 bases). This CDR3 is 12 amino acids long. Germline V gene sequence: CDR1 ENHRY, CDR2 SYGVKD. V was shortened by 8 bases and J by 4 bases, with 11 bases between the two germline ends. The CDR3, as DNA: TGTGCCATCTCAGGGGTGGGAGAGACCCAGTACTTC. Amino acid sequence: CAISGVGETQYF.

This clonotype was counted many times. The chain combines TRBV27 with TRBJ2-7; D is uncertain. Between the trimmed V and J ends, which lost 2 bases and 2 bases, there was a span of 7 bases. The CDR3 contains 13 residues. Germline CDR1 reads MNHEY; CDR2 reads SMNVEV (reference sequence). The CDR3 protein is CASSLRHPYEQYF. The DNA for the CDR3 is TGTGCCAGCAGTTTAAGACACCCCTACGAGCAGTACTTC.

This clonotype has ten or more counts. DNA for the CDR3: TGTGCCAGCAGGTATGGGGCCATGGTCGAGCAGTACTTC. Translating it yields CASRYGAMVEQYF. The genes are TRBV25-1 and TRBJ2-7, with D maybe TRBD1 (5 bases). Trimming pared 6 bases from V and 6 bases from J, leaving 15 bases between. The CDR3 runs to 13 residues. Germline V CDR1 and CDR2: MGHDK, SYGVNS.

This clonotype was counted ten times or more. The J gene is TRBJ2-3, the V gene TRBV2, with D possibly TRBD1 on 7 matching bases. Germline CDR1 is SNHLY and CDR2 is FYNNEI. Trimming cost V 3 bases and J 2 bases, with 24 bases left between them. This CDR3 is 19 amino acids long. CDR3 region: CASSERERGLLGNTDTQYF. The DNA of the CDR3 is TGTGCCAGCAGTGAGCGGGAAAGGGGGCTACTAGGAAACACAGATACGCAGTATTTT.

This clonotype was seen repeatedly, ten times or more. The V and J genes are TRBV7-3 and TRBJ2-3; D unresolved. V lost 2 bases to trimming and J lost 0 bases, with 9 bases between them. Germline CDR1 is SGHTA and CDR2 is FQGTGA. This CDR3 has 15 residues. CDR3: CASSLVHRSTDTQYF. The CDR3 nucleotides are TGTGCCAGCAGCTTAGTTCACAGAAGCACAGATACGCAGTATTTT.

This clonotype came up many times. The chain combines TRBV21-1 with TRBJ1-5. TRBV21-1 is described as a pseudogene. This CDR3 is 16 amino acids long. This CDR3 is CASSNPSRYSNQPQHF. CDR3 bases: TGTGCCAGCAGCAATCCCAGCAGGTATAGCAATCAGCCCCAGCATTTT.

This clonotype was recorded many times. The chain carries TRBV7-9 and TRBJ2-1, with 9 bases identical to TRBD1. The CDR3 runs 15 residues. The germline V gene has CDR1 SEHNR and CDR2 FQNEAQ (reference sequence). The trim removed 7 bases at V and 2 bases at J, leaving 6 bases unmatched. The CDR3 coding sequence is TGTGCCAGCATCCCCGGGACAGGGCCCTACAATGAGCAGTTCTTC. Amino acids: CASIPGTGPYNEQFF. Full variable domain (missing parts from reference TRBV7-9 and TRBJ2-1): DTGVSQNPRHKITKRGQNVTFRCDPISEHNRLYWYRQTLGQGPEFLTYFQNEAQLEKSRLLSDRFSAERPKGSFSTLEIQRTEQGDSAMYLCASIPGTGPYNEQFFGPGTRLTVL.

This clonotype was seen ten or more times. The V and J genes are TRBV14 and TRBJ1-2; D not resolved. CDR1 is SGHDN and CDR2 is FVKESK in the germline V gene. V was pared by 0 bases and J by 4 bases, with 9 bases between. The CDR3 is made up of 14 amino acids. CDR3 coding DNA: TGTGCCAGCAGCCAAGATATTACAGCCTATGGCTACACCTTC. As protein: CASSQDITAYGYTF. Full variable domain (rest looked up from reference TRBV14 and TRBJ1-2): EAGVTQFPSHSVIEKGQTVTLRCDPISGHDNLYWYRRVMGKEIKFLLHFVKESKQDESGMPNNRFLAERTGGTYSTLKVQPAELEDSGVYFCASSQDITAYGYTFGSGTRLTVV.

There are many counts of this clonotype. The gene calls are TRBV3-1 and TRBJ2-1; TRBD2 matches at 10 bases. The V gene's germline CDR1 is LGHDT and CDR2 YNNKEL (reference sequence). V was clipped by 8 bases and J by 8 bases; unmatched bases: 9. The CDR3 totals 14 residues. CDR3 nucleotide sequence: TGTGCCAGCCGGACTAGCGGAGAGGGGCATGAGCAGTTCTTC. Translation gives CASRTSGEGHEQFF.

The sample holds many counts of this clonotype. The chain recombines TRBV5-1 with TRBJ2-5, with 7 positions matching TRBD1. The germline gives CDR1 SGHRS, CDR2 YFSETQ. The CDR3 covers 16 residues. Germline trimming cut 4 bases from V and 2 bases from J; bases unmatched to any gene: 11. CDR3 coding DNA: TGCGCCAGCAGCCTAGGACAGGCTAATCCTCAAGAGACCCAGTACTTC. Protein sequence: CASSLGQANPQETQYF.

The table lists this clonotype with many counts. The J gene is TRBJ2-3, the V gene TRBV24-1; TRBD2 agrees at 10 bases. V lost 8 bases and J lost 11; bases outside the gene matches: 9. CDR3 length: 13 residues. Germline lookup yields CDR1 KGHDR and CDR2 SFDVKD. CDR3 in amino acids: CATTNISGREQYF. CDR3 in DNA: TGTGCCACCACCAACATCAGCGGGAGGGAGCAGTATTTT.

This clonotype was counted many times. The chain's CDR3 is CASTLAAGDGELFF. The CDR3 bases are TGTGCCAGCACCCTAGCAGCGGGAGACGGGGAGCTGTTTTTT. This chain uses TRBV7-2 with TRBJ2-2; TRBD2 agrees at 8 bases. The V gene's germline CDR1 is SGHTA and CDR2 FQGNSA. This CDR3 has 14 amino acids. The V and J ends lost 7 bases and 7 bases, in that order; junction bases with no gene match: 8.

This clonotype was picked up many times. The junction departs from the called germline gene at one end, perhaps through a read error. J is TRBJ1-2 and V is TRBV6-2 or TRBV6-3, with D perhaps TRBD1 (5 bases). The germline gives CDR1 MNHEY, CDR2 SVGEGT. CDR3 length: 12 amino acids. The CDR3, as DNA: TGTGCCAGCAGCCAATGGGGCGGTGGCTACGCCTTC. It yields the protein CASSQWGGGYAF.

This clonotype was recorded many times. The chain joins TRBV5-1 to TRBJ2-7; D gene uncertain. Germline V lookup: CDR1 SGHRS, CDR2 YFSETQ. Deletions cut 2 bases from V and 0 bases from J, with 15 bases between. The CDR3 sequence is 16 residues long. The CDR3 spells CASSLAGPPASYEQYF. The CDR3 DNA follows: TGCGCCAGCAGCTTAGCCGGCCCCCCTGCCTCCTACGAGCAGTACTTC.

This clonotype was counted between two and nine times. The CDR3 spells CASSIGDRTYEQYF. The CDR3, as DNA: TGTGCCAGTAGTATAGGGGACAGGACCTACGAGCAGTACTTC. The chain combines TRBV19 with TRBJ2-7, with TRBD1 matching 8 bases. The germline V gene has CDR1 LNHDA and CDR2 SQIVND (reference sequence). This CDR3 comprises 14 residues. V lost 1 base to trimming and J lost 2 bases; unmatched junction nucleotides: 1.

The chain is built from TRBV7-2 and TRBJ1-4; the D gene is possibly TRBD1 (5 bases). Trimming removed 3 bases from V and 3 bases from J, with 11 bases in between. Germline lookup yields CDR1 SGHTA and CDR2 FQGNSA. This CDR3 contains 15 residues. CDR3 in amino acids: CASSLDGTANEKLFF. In nucleotides, the CDR3 is TGTGCCAGCAGCTTGGATGGGACGGCTAATGAAAAACTGTTTTTT.

This clonotype was detected many times. The genes are TRBV28 and TRBJ2-7, with TRBD1 identical over 10 bases. The CDR3 spans 14 residues. The V segment lost 4 bases and the J segment 6 bases; nucleotides outside the gene matches: 6. Looked up from germline, CDR1 is MDHEN and CDR2 is SYDVKM. Here the CDR3 DNA reads TGTGCCAGCAGTTCGGGACAGGGGTTTGTCGAGCAGTACTTC. Translated, it gives CASSSGQGFVEQYF.